This T cell receptor (beta chain) derives from a study of HIV-infected children after antiretroviral therapy interruption. Unique molecular identifiers were included in an RNA-based 3' RACE TCR library. One entry per CDR3 protein results from TCRdb running MiXCR on the 3' RACE reads. The repertoire has about 89,000 distinct CDR3 sequences, approximately 6.9% of them found once; the top ten carry about 1.1%. Many counts were recorded for this clonotype. CDR1 is SGHRS and CDR2 is YFSETQ in the germline V gene. V dropped 2 bases and J dropped 2; count of bases not matched to a gene: 6. The CDR3 runs to 17 residues. Treatment: PENTA 11 planned treatment interruption arm or continuous ART arm.

This specimen consisted of CD45RA+ CD4+ T cells from PBMCs, pooled from several time points, obtained from a donor given antiretroviral therapy, either interrupted or continuous. Subset described: naive CD4+ CD45RA+ CD45RO- T cells. The V and J genes are TRBV5-1 and TRBJ2-3; 12 bases map to TRBD2. This receptor was obtained from a pool of human donors with HIV. CDR3 coding DNA: TGCGCCAGCAGCTTCTTGACTAGCGGGGGTTTCACAGATACGCAGTATTTT. Protein: CASSFLTSGGFTDTQYF.